This T cell receptor beta chain was profiled in a study of T cells in Graves' hyperthyroidism and ophthalmopathy. Study-wide results and caveats: Ophthalmopathy and stable hyperthyroidism were told apart by a 13 V-J model.

Pregnant or lactating patients were excluded, as were those with uncontrolled infection or other autoimmune disease. Diagnostic assessment was based on clinical symptoms, serum thyroxine and TRAb, thyroid ultrasound and orbital computed tomography. This clonotype was seen repeatedly, ten times or more. Its antigen is undetermined. The CDR3 loop spans 13 amino acids. Trimming removed 4 bases from V and 2 bases from J, with 8 bases in between. Per the germline V gene, CDR1 is LGHDT and CDR2 is YNNKEL (reference sequence). It was RNA transcripts that yielded the amplified TCR beta CDR3 regions. First-round RT-PCR of the TCR CDR3 relied on the HTBI primer set. TCRdb reanalysed the multiplex PCR reads using MiXCR and keeps one entry per CDR3 protein. Of hundreds of thousands of distinct CDR3 sequences listed, 20% to 25% are singletons.

The receptor was derived from a woman in her 70s with Graves' ophthalmopathy. J is TRBJ1-1 and V is TRBV3-1; weak D call: TRBD1 (5 bases). Sequences were obtained from blood. CDR3 amino acids: CASSRGDNTEAFF. DNA of the CDR3: TGTGCCAGCAGCCGGGGGGATAACACTGAAGCTTTCTTT.